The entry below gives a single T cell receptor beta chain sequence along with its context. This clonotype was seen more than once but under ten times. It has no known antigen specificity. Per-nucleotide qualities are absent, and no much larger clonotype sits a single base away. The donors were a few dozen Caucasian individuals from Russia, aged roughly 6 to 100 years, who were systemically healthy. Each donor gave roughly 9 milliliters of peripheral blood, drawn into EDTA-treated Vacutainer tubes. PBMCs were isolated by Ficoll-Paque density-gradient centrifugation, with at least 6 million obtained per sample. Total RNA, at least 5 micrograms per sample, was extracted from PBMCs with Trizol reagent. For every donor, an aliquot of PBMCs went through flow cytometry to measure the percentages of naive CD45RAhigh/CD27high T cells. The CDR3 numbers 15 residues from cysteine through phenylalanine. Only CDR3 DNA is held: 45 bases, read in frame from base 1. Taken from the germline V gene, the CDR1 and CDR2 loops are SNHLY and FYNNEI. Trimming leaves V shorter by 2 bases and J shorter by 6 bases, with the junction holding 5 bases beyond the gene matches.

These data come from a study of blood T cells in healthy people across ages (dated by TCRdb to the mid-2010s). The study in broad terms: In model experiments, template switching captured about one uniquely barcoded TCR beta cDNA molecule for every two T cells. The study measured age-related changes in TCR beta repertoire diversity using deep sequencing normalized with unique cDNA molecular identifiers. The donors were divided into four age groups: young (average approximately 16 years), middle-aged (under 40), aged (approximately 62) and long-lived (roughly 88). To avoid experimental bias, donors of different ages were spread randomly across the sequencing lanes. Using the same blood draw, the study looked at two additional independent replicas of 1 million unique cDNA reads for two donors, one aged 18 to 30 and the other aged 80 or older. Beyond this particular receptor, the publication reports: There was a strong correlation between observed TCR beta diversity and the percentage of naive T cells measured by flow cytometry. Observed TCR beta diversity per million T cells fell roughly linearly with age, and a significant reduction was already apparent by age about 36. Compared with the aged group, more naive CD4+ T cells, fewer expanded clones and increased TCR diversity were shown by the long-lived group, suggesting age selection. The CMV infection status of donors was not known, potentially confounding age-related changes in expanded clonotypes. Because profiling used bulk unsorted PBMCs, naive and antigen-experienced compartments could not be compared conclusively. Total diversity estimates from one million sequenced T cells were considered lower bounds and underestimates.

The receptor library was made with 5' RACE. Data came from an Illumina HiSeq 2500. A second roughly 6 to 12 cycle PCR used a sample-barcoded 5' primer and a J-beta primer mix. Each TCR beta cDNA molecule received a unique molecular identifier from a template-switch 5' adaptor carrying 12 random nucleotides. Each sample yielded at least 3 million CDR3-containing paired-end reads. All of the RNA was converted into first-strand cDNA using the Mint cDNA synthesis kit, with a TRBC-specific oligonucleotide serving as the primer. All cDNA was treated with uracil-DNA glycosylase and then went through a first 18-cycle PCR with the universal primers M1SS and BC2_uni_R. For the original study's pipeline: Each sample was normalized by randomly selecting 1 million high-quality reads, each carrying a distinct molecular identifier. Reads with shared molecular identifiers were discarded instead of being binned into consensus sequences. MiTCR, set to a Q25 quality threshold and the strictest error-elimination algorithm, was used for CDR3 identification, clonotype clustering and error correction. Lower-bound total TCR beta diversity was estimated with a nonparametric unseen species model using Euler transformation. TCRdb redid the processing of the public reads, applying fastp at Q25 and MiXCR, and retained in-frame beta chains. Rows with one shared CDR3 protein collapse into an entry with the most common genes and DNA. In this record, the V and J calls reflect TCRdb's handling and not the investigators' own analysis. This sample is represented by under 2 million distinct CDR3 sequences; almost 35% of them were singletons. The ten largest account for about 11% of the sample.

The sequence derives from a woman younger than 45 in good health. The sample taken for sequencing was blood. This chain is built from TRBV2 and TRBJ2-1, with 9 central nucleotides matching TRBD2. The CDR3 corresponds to CASSEPSGTINEQFF. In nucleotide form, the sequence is TGTGCCAGCAGTGAACCTAGCGGGACCATCAATGAGCAGTTCTTC.